This T cell receptor beta chain originates from a study of cytomegalovirus exposure and HLA in healthy donors. Germline V gives CDR1 SGHVS, CDR2 FQNEAQ. V lost 7 bases to trimming and J lost 3 bases; unmatched junction nucleotides: 8. This CDR3 contains 15 residues. The PCR was carried out with 60 Vbeta primers and 13 Jbeta primers. Assay: immunoSEQ multiplex PCR; the TCRdb copy retains only in-frame clones and omits some. The top ten hold approximately 11% of the sample, which has about 98,000 clones, more than 60% seen once. The receptor was derived from a man between 18 and 29 years old in good health and CMV-seropositive. This chain joins TRBV7-8 and TRBJ2-2, with 7 nucleotides matching TRBD2. Sequenced sample: PBMCs. DNA for the CDR3: TGTGCCAGCAACCAAAAGCGGGGAGACACCGGGGAGCTGTTTTTT. Translating it yields CASNQKRGDTGELFF.